The present T cell receptor beta chain was sequenced within a study of blood T cell repertoires in COVID-19. Looking at the study overall: T cells, B-cell-depleted T cells, or PBMCs supplied cDNA or gDNA.

The CDR3 extends over 12 amino acids. Trimming took 2 bases from V and 5 from J, leaving 7 bases between them. Produced via immunoSEQ multiplex PCR; TCRdb's table is partial and in-frame only. The table includes some 530,000 clones, roughly 85% detected once. The sequence came from a human donor in a cohort sampled during active COVID-19. The material sequenced was peripheral blood. This chain uses TRBV12-3 or TRBV12-4 with TRBJ2-7; D is perhaps TRBD1 (6 bases). The CDR3: CASSLRGNEQYF. The CDR3, as DNA: TGTGCCAGCAGTTTAAGGGGGAACGAGCAGTACTTC.